The rows below give T cell receptor beta chains drawn from one sample of a study of neurological immune-mediated disorders. TCRdb independently ran MiXCR on the 5' RACE reads; one entry per CDR3 protein. Found here are about 70,000 distinct CDR3 sequences, 4.8% of them singletons; the top ten hold 2% to 2.5%. The source material was PBMCs. Receptors were obtained from a woman aged 70 to 79 with multiple sclerosis. Each CDR3 is given with its conserved first and last residue. The D gene is left open where the match is weak. Size tells how often a clone was seen (once, few, many) or the class of an expanded clone, and some rows leave it out.

v_call: TRBV12-3/TRBV12-4; d_call: -; clone_size: many; j_call: TRBJ2-1; cdr3_aa: CASSRLQALNEQFF; cdr3_nt: TGTGCCAGCAGCCGACTCCAGGCCCTCAATGAGCAGTTCTTC
v_call: TRBV3-1; d_call: -; clone_size: many; j_call: TRBJ1-2; cdr3_aa: CASSQDWQARGRYGYTF; cdr3_nt: TGTGCCAGCAGCCAAGATTGGCAGGCCAGGGGTCGGTATGGCTACACCTTC
v_call: TRBV4-1; d_call: TRBD1; clone_size: many; j_call: TRBJ2-1; cdr3_aa: CASSQERDRSSYNEQFF; cdr3_nt: TGCGCCAGCAGCCAAGAACGGGACAGGAGCTCCTACAATGAGCAGTTCTTC
v_call: TRBV5-1; d_call: -; clone_size: many; j_call: TRBJ2-3; cdr3_aa: CASSLAVDGDTQYF; cdr3_nt: TGCGCCAGCAGCTTGGCCGTTGACGGAGATACGCAGTATTTT
v_call: TRBV5-1; d_call: -; clone_size: many; j_call: TRBJ2-3; cdr3_aa: CASSLGGYTTDTQYF; cdr3_nt: TGCGCCAGCAGCTTGGGGGGTTATACCACAGATACGCAGTATTTT
v_call: TRBV12-3/TRBV12-4; d_call: TRBD1; clone_size: many; j_call: TRBJ1-1; cdr3_aa: CASKGTGGDTEAFF; cdr3_nt: TGTGCCAGCAAAGGGACAGGGGGAGACACTGAAGCTTTCTTT
v_call: TRBV15; d_call: -; clone_size: many; j_call: TRBJ2-5; cdr3_aa: CATSRDTGVETQYF; cdr3_nt: TGTGCCACCAGCAGAGATACGGGAGTGGAGACCCAGTACTTC
v_call: TRBV6-2/TRBV6-3; d_call: -; clone_size: many; j_call: TRBJ1-2; cdr3_aa: CASSRIFDRPNYGYTF; cdr3_nt: TGTGCCAGCAGCCGAATTTTTGACAGGCCCAACTATGGCTACACCTTC
v_call: TRBV2; d_call: TRBD1; clone_size: many; j_call: TRBJ1-6; cdr3_aa: CATTGDNSPLHF; cdr3_nt: TGTGCCACGACAGGGGATAATTCACCCCTCCACTTT
v_call: TRBV4-1; d_call: TRBD2; clone_size: many; j_call: TRBJ2-3; cdr3_aa: CASSPLTGLALTDTQYF; cdr3_nt: TGCGCCAGCAGCCCGCTTACCGGACTAGCGCTCACAGATACGCAGTATTTT
v_call: TRBV20-1; d_call: TRBD2; clone_size: -; j_call: TRBJ2-1; cdr3_aa: CSAALAGVANEQFF; cdr3_nt: TGCAGTGCCGCGCTGGCGGGAGTTGCTAATGAGCAGTTCTTC
v_call: TRBV5-1; d_call: -; clone_size: many; j_call: TRBJ2-3; cdr3_aa: CASSLEAGVTQYF; cdr3_nt: TGCGCCAGCAGCCTAGAGGCCGGGGTTACGCAGTATTTT
v_call: TRBV7-2; d_call: TRBD1; clone_size: many; j_call: TRBJ2-7; cdr3_aa: CASSPRTGAANEQYF; cdr3_nt: TGTGCCAGCAGCCCACGGACAGGGGCCGCCAACGAGCAGTACTTC
v_call: TRBV12-3/TRBV12-4; d_call: -; clone_size: many; j_call: TRBJ1-5; cdr3_aa: CASSLAPEGGNQPQHF; cdr3_nt: TGTGCCAGCAGTTTAGCGCCAGAAGGCGGCAATCAGCCCCAGCATTTT
v_call: TRBV7-2; d_call: -; clone_size: many; j_call: TRBJ1-5; cdr3_aa: CASSPRRDQPQHF; cdr3_nt: TGTGCCAGCAGCCCCCGGAGGGATCAGCCCCAGCATTTT
v_call: TRBV7-9; d_call: -; clone_size: many; j_call: TRBJ1-2; cdr3_aa: CASSLMAGRNYGYTF; cdr3_nt: TGTGCCAGCAGCTTAATGGCAGGGCGGAACTATGGCTACACCTTC
v_call: TRBV29-1; d_call: -; clone_size: many; j_call: TRBJ2-1; cdr3_aa: CSVAPGSYEQFF; cdr3_nt: TGCAGCGTTGCCCCTGGAAGTTATGAGCAGTTCTTC
v_call: TRBV20-1; d_call: -; clone_size: many; j_call: TRBJ1-1; cdr3_aa: CSARDFNTEAFF; cdr3_nt: TGCAGTGCTAGAGATTTTAACACTGAAGCTTTCTTT
v_call: TRBV12-3/TRBV12-4; d_call: TRBD1; clone_size: many; j_call: TRBJ1-5; cdr3_aa: CASSPQGRNQPQHF; cdr3_nt: TGTGCCAGCAGTCCACAGGGGCGCAATCAGCCCCAGCATTTT
v_call: TRBV29-1; d_call: TRBD1; clone_size: many; j_call: TRBJ1-2; cdr3_aa: CSVVGQDLYGYTF; cdr3_nt: TGCAGCGTCGTCGGACAGGACCTCTATGGCTACACCTTC
v_call: TRBV20-1; d_call: TRBD2; clone_size: many; j_call: TRBJ2-1; cdr3_aa: CSARAGRAAYNEQFF; cdr3_nt: TGCAGTGCTAGGGCTGGGAGGGCCGCCTACAATGAGCAGTTCTTC
v_call: TRBV20-1; d_call: TRBD1; clone_size: many; j_call: TRBJ2-7; cdr3_aa: CSARGQGDYEQYF; cdr3_nt: TGCAGTGCTAGGGGACAGGGGGACTACGAGCAGTACTTC
v_call: TRBV5-1; d_call: TRBD1; clone_size: many; j_call: TRBJ1-1; cdr3_aa: CASSSWTGMNTEAFF; cdr3_nt: TGCGCCAGCAGCTCCTGGACAGGGATGAACACTGAAGCTTTCTTT
v_call: TRBV5-1; d_call: TRBD1; clone_size: many; j_call: TRBJ2-6; cdr3_aa: CASSASGGGGANVLTF; cdr3_nt: TGCGCCAGCAGCGCCTCAGGGGGCGGTGGGGCCAACGTCCTGACTTTC
v_call: TRBV7-2; d_call: -; clone_size: once; j_call: TRBJ1-6; cdr3_aa: CASSFTRGNLHF; cdr3_nt: TGTGCCAGCAGCTTCACCAGGGGAAACCTACACTTT
v_call: TRBV7-9; d_call: TRBD1; clone_size: many; j_call: TRBJ1-4; cdr3_aa: CASQGTVLNEKLFF; cdr3_nt: TGTGCCAGCCAAGGGACAGTACTTAATGAAAAACTGTTTTTT
v_call: TRBV14; d_call: TRBD1; clone_size: many; j_call: TRBJ1-1; cdr3_aa: CASSRRTGMNTEAFF; cdr3_nt: TGTGCCAGCAGCCGACGGACAGGCATGAACACTGAAGCTTTCTTT
v_call: TRBV27; d_call: -; clone_size: many; j_call: TRBJ2-6; cdr3_aa: CASTPGVPGNSGANVLTF; cdr3_nt: TGTGCCAGCACCCCAGGGGTGCCCGGAAATTCAGGGGCCAACGTCCTGACTTTC
v_call: TRBV7-8; d_call: -; clone_size: many; j_call: TRBJ1-4; cdr3_aa: CASSFNAGSEKLFF; cdr3_nt: TGTGCCAGCAGCTTTAATGCAGGGAGTGAAAAACTGTTTTTT
v_call: TRBV12-3/TRBV12-4; d_call: -; clone_size: few; j_call: TRBJ1-1; cdr3_aa: CASTLGMNTEAFF; cdr3_nt: TGTGCCAGCACCCTTGGAATGAACACTGAAGCTTTCTTT
v_call: TRBV29-1; d_call: -; clone_size: -; j_call: TRBJ2-1; cdr3_aa: CSVDGKYNEQFF; cdr3_nt: TGCAGCGTTGACGGCAAGTACAATGAGCAGTTCTTC
v_call: TRBV12-5; d_call: -; clone_size: many; j_call: TRBJ1-5; cdr3_aa: CASGLGRQGNQPQHF; cdr3_nt: TGTGCTAGTGGTTTGGGCCGACAGGGCAATCAGCCCCAGCATTTT
v_call: TRBV5-8; d_call: TRBD1; clone_size: many; j_call: TRBJ2-2; cdr3_aa: CASSRTGVHTGELFF; cdr3_nt: TGTGCCAGCAGTCGGACAGGGGTCCACACCGGGGAGCTGTTTTTT
v_call: TRBV6-6; d_call: TRBD1; clone_size: many; j_call: TRBJ2-7; cdr3_aa: CASRGPGTGFFYEQYF; cdr3_nt: TGTGCCAGCAGAGGCCCCGGGACAGGGTTTTTCTACGAGCAGTACTTC
v_call: TRBV3-1; d_call: -; clone_size: few; j_call: TRBJ2-3; cdr3_aa: CASSNSGDTQYF; cdr3_nt: TGTGCCAGCAGCAACAGTGGAGATACGCAGTATTTT
v_call: TRBV5-1; d_call: -; clone_size: many; j_call: TRBJ2-5; cdr3_aa: CASSFVDYQETQYF; cdr3_nt: TGCGCCAGCAGCTTTGTGGACTACCAAGAGACCCAGTACTTC